The rows below give T cell receptor beta chains drawn from one sample of a study of response to subunit inactivated influenza vaccine. TCRdb used MiXCR to reprocess the RT-PCR reads, holding one entry per CDR3 protein. The sample lists 500,000 to 700,000 distinct CDR3 sequences, approximately 20% occurring once. These sequences were also reported in another study, on T cells expressing NK-cell markers.

Source: CD4+ T cells sorted from PBMCs, taken roughly 12 days after vaccination. Receptors originate from a man aged 45-65 years who received an inactivated influenza vaccine. Both conserved end residues are part of each CDR3. A D gene is named only where the DNA matches it firmly. Clone size is given for some rows only: seen once, a few or many times, or a class if the clone is expanded.

CDR3	DNA	V	J	D	size
CSARNPSGELFF	TGCAGTGCTAGGAACCCCTCGGGAGAACTGTTTTTT	TRBV20-1	TRBJ1-4	-	few
CASSKRTANNEQFF	TGTGCCAGCAGCAAACGGACTGCCAACAATGAGCAGTTCTTC	TRBV7-2	TRBJ2-1	-	few
CSVAGTGGYEQYF	TGCAGCGTGGCCGGGACAGGGGGCTACGAGCAGTACTTC	TRBV29-1	TRBJ2-7	TRBD1	many
CSAIPSFTEAFF	TGCAGTGCTATCCCATCGTTTACTGAAGCTTTCTTT	TRBV20-1	TRBJ1-1	-	-
CASSPLPGGRNGGTYNEQFF	TGTGCCAGCAGCCCCCTCCCGGGCGGACGGAATGGGGGCACGTACAATGAGCAGTTCTTC	TRBV7-3	TRBJ2-1	-	-
CASSTRLGGRQETQYF	TGTGCCAGCAGCACTAGATTAGGTGGCAGACAAGAGACCCAGTACTTC	TRBV12-3/TRBV12-4	TRBJ2-5	-	-
CASSEDSFSEKLFF	TGTGCCAGCAGCGAGGACAGCTTTTCAGAAAAACTGTTTTTT	TRBV7-6	TRBJ1-4	-	few
CASSRLPTGASADYGYTF	TGCGCCAGCAGCCGACTCCCGACAGGGGCCTCGGCGGACTATGGCTACACCTTC	TRBV5-1	TRBJ1-2	TRBD1	-
CASSFGWDRRNSPLHF	TGTGCCAGCAGCTTCGGATGGGACAGACGTAATTCACCCCTCCACTTT	TRBV7-2	TRBJ1-6	TRBD1	-
CASSYGTPGQPQHF	TGCGCCAGCAGCTACGGGACGCCGGGGCAGCCCCAGCATTTT	TRBV5-1	TRBJ1-5	-	few
CASSLSAGRGSRQETQYF	TGTGCCAGCAGCTTATCAGCGGGCAGGGGGAGTCGGCAAGAGACCCAGTACTTC	TRBV11-1	TRBJ2-5	-	many